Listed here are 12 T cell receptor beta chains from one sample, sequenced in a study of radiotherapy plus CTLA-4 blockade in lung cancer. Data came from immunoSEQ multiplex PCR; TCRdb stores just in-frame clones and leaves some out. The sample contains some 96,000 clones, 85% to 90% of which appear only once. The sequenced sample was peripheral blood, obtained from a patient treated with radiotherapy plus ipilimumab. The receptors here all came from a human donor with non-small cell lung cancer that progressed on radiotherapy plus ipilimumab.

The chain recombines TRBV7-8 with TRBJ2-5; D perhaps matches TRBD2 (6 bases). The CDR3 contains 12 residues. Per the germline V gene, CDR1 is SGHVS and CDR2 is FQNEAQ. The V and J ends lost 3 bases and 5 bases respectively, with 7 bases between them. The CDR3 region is CASSFGGETQYF. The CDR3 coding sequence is TGTGCCAGCAGCTTTGGGGGGGAGACCCAGTACTTC.

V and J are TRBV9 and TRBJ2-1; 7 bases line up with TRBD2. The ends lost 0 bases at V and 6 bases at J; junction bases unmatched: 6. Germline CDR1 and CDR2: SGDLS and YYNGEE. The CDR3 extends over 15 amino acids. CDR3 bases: TGTGCCAGCAGCGTAGGCGAGGGAGGGTCCAATGAGCAGTTCTTC. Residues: CASSVGEGGSNEQFF.

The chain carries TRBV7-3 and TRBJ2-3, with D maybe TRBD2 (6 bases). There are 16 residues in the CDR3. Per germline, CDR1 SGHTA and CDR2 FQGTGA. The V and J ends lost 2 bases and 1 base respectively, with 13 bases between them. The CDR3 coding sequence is TGTGCCAGCAGCTTAGTCGCGACTAGAGGCACAGATACGCAGTATTTT. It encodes CASSLVATRGTDTQYF.

The CDR3 reads CAISRGGTANTEAFF. The CDR3 DNA follows: TGTGCCATCAGTAGAGGTGGGACAGCGAACACTGAAGCTTTCTTT. V usage is TRBV10-3 and J usage is TRBJ1-1, with 7 bases identical to TRBD1. Germline CDR1 ENHRY, CDR2 SYGVKD. V trimming: 5 bases; J trimming: 1 base; junction bases outside the gene matches: 7. The CDR3 extends over 15 amino acids.

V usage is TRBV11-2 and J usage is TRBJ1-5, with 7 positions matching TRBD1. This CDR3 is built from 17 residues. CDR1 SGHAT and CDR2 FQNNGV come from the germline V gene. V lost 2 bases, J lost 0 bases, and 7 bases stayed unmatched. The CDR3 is CASSLHRGLVSNQPQHF. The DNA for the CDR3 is TGTGCCAGCAGCTTACACAGGGGATTAGTTAGCAATCAGCCCCAGCATTTT.

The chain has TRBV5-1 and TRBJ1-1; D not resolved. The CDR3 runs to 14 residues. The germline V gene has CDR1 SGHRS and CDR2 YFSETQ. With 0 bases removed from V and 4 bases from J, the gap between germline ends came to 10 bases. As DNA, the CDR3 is TGCGCCAGCAGCTTGGGGCAGACCTTCACTGAAGCTTTCTTT. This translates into CASSLGQTFTEAFF.

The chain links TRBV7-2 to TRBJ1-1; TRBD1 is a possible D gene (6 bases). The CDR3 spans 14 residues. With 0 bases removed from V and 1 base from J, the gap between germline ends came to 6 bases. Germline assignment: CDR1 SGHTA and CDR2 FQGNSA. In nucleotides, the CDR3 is TGTGCCAGCAGCTTAGCGGGGGCGAACACTGAAGCTTTCTTT. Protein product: CASSLAGANTEAFF.

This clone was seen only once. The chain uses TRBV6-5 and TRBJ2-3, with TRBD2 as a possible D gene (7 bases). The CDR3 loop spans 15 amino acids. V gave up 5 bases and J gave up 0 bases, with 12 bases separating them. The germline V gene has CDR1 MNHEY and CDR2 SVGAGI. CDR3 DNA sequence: TGTGCCAGCAGTCCGGGGGGCAGTAGCACAGATACGCAGTATTTT. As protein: CASSPGGSSTDTQYF.

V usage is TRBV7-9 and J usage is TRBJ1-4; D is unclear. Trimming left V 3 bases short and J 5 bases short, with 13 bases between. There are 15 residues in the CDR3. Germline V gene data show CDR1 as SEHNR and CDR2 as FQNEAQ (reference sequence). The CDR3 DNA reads TGTGCCAGCAGCTTCGCGCGCGGCCAAAATGAAAAACTGTTTTTT. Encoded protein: CASSFARGQNEKLFF.

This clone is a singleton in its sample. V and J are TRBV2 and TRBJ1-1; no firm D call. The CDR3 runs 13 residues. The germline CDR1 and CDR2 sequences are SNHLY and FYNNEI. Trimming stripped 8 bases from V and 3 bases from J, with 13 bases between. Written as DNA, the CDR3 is TGTGCCAGCGGGAGGGTGAGGGACACTGAAGCTTTCTTT. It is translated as CASGRVRDTEAFF. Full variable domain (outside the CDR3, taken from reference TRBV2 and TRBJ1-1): EPEVTQTPSHQVTQMGQEVILRCVPISNHLYFYWYRQILGQKVEFLVSFYNNEISEKSEIFDDQFSVERPDGSNFTLKIRSTKLEDSAMYFCASGRVRDTEAFFGQGTRLTVV.

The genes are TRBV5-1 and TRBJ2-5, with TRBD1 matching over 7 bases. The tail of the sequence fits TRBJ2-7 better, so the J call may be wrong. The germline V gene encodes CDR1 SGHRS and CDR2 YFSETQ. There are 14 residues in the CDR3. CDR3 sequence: CASSRTDRTYEQYF. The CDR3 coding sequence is TGCGCCAGCAGCCGAACGGACAGGACCTACGAGCAGTACTTC.

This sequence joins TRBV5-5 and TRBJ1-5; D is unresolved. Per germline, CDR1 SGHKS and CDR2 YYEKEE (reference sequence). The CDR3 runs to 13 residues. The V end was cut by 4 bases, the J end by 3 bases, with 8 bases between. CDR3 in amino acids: CASSGRVNQPQHF. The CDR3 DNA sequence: TGTGCCAGCAGCGGGCGGGTCAATCAGCCCCAGCATTTT.